These 28 T cell receptor beta chains came from one sample sequenced in a study of identical twins. TCRdb used MiXCR to reprocess the 5' RACE reads, holding one entry per CDR3 protein. Of hundreds of thousands of distinct CDR3 sequences listed, roughly 6.2% were seen once; the top ten hold 1.5% to 2%. The specimen was naive T cells sorted from blood. The receptors stem from a man between 18 and 35 years old in good health.

Only a few counts were recorded for this clonotype. The chain combines TRBV4-1 with TRBJ2-4; D possibly corresponds to TRBD1 (6 bases). The V end lost 0 bases, the J end lost 0 bases, and 12 bases lay between the germline ends. The germline gives CDR1 MGHRA, CDR2 YSYEKL. The CDR3 has 17 amino acids. CDR3 amino acids: CASSQDSQGLAKNIQYF. The CDR3 coding sequence is TGCGCCAGCAGCCAAGATAGCCAGGGGCTAGCCAAAAACATTCAGTACTTC.

The chain combines TRBV12-3 or TRBV12-4 with TRBJ1-2; TRBD1 matches 11 bases. Trimming removed 4 bases from V and 1 base from J; junction bases left unmatched: 5. This CDR3 region has 16 residues. CDR3 sequence reads: CASSSGQGAGNYGYTF. The CDR3 region has the DNA TGTGCCAGCAGTTCCGGACAGGGGGCCGGTAACTATGGCTACACCTTC.

The V call is TRBV12-3 or TRBV12-4, the J call TRBJ2-1; D might be TRBD1 (5 bases). The CDR3 runs 16 residues. V was cut by 3 bases and J by 0 bases, with 12 bases left in between. The CDR3 DNA follows: TGTGCCAGCAGTTTTTTCGGCGGACACTCCTACAATGAGCAGTTCTTC. Translating it yields CASSFFGGHSYNEQFF.

The chain couples TRBV2 to TRBJ2-7; D gene unclear. The CDR3 extends over 13 amino acids. The V end lost 8 bases, the J end lost 2 bases, and 13 bases lay between the germline ends. CDR1 and CDR2 (germline): SNHLY, FYNNEI. As DNA, the CDR3 is TGTGCCAGCTCAGACGGTCCCGCCTACGAGCAGTACGTC. Its translation: CASSDGPAYEQYV.

This clonotype was counted many times. The chain carries TRBV21-1 and TRBJ2-1. TRBV21-1 is noted as a pseudogene. The CDR3 loop spans 13 amino acids. Written as DNA, the CDR3 is TGTGCCAGCAGCAAAGAGCGGCCTAATGAGCAGTTCTTC. It encodes CASSKERPNEQFF.

The table lists this clonotype with many counts. This chain uses TRBV29-1 with TRBJ2-1; 8 nucleotides agree with TRBD1. The germline V gene has CDR1 SQVTM and CDR2 ANQGSEA. This CDR3 region has 12 residues. After removal of 8 bases from V and 5 bases from J, the junction contained 5 bases not matched to a gene. CDR3 residues: CSLWTGNNEQFF. CDR3 DNA: TGCAGCCTTTGGACAGGGAACAATGAGCAGTTCTTC.

This clonotype came up many times. The V call is TRBV4-1, the J call TRBJ2-1; TRBD2 matches 11 bases. The CDR3 is 16 residues long. Trimming at V came to 0 bases and at J to 3 bases, leaving 1 base not matched to a gene. In germline, CDR1 is MGHRA, CDR2 YSYEKL. The CDR3 DNA follows: TGCGCCAGCAGCCAAGAGGGGACTAGCGGCTACAATGAGCAGTTCTTC. Its translation is CASSQEGTSGYNEQFF.

The gene calls are TRBV27 and TRBJ2-7; perhaps TRBD1 as D (5 bases). The CDR3 sequence is 14 residues long. Trimming cost V 3 bases and J 2 bases, with 11 bases left between them. Germline V gene data show CDR1 as MNHEY and CDR2 as SMNVEV (reference sequence). The CDR3 DNA reads as TGTGCCAGCAGTTTCGGACACAACCCCTACGAGCAGTACTTC. Its translation: CASSFGHNPYEQYF.

This clonotype was counted many times. This rearrangement joins TRBV27 to TRBJ1-1, with no clear D. V was pared by 6 bases and J by 0 bases, with 17 bases between. The CDR3 spans 16 residues. Germline CDR1 reads MNHEY; CDR2 reads SMNVEV (reference sequence). The CDR3 protein is CASSPGPLLMNTEAFF. The CDR3 coding sequence is TGTGCCAGCAGCCCCGGCCCATTACTAATGAACACTGAAGCTTTCTTT.

This clonotype was detected a few times. This chain's CDR3 is CASSLVSRDEAFF. The CDR3 bases are TGTGCCAGCAGCTTAGTGAGTCGGGACGAAGCTTTCTTT. The rearrangement uses TRBV7-8 and TRBJ1-1; possible D gene TRBD1, 5 bases. Germline V CDR1 and CDR2: SGHVS, FQNEAQ. The CDR3 is 13 residues long. With 1 base removed from V and 8 bases from J, the gap between germline ends came to 11 bases.

The CDR3 loop reads CASSFRTGTETQYF. CDR3 nucleotides: TGTGCCAGCAGCTTCAGGACAGGGACAGAGACCCAGTACTTC. The genes are TRBV7-2 and TRBJ2-5; 8 bases line up with TRBD1. The trim removed 3 bases at V and 4 bases at J, leaving 4 bases unmatched. Germline V gene lookup returns CDR1 SGHTA and CDR2 FQGNSA. The CDR3 is 14 residues long.

The chain recombines TRBV6-1 with TRBJ2-7, with TRBD2 identical over 10 bases. Germline V lookup: CDR1 MNHNS, CDR2 SASEGT. With V trimmed by 6 bases and J by 5 bases, 10 bases remained unmatched. This CDR3 comprises 15 residues. The CDR3 reads CASSPTSGNFHEQYV. The DNA of the CDR3 is TGTGCCAGCAGCCCAACTAGCGGGAACTTCCACGAGCAGTACGTC.

This clonotype was detected ten times or more. The chain links TRBV19 to TRBJ2-2; D ambiguous. The CDR3 sequence is 14 residues long. Germline CDR1 reads LNHDA; CDR2 reads SQIVND (reference sequence). The V gene lost 6 bases and the J gene lost 6 bases, with 14 bases spanning the gap. As DNA, the CDR3 is TGTGCCAGTAGCCTCGATGTAGCCGCCGGGGAGCTGTTTTTT. Translating it yields CASSLDVAAGELFF.

This clonotype has at least ten counts. The CDR3 is CSARFGTSGVRGTGELFF. Here the CDR3 DNA reads TGCAGTGCTAGATTCGGGACTAGCGGAGTCAGGGGCACCGGGGAGCTGTTTTTT. The gene calls are TRBV20-1 and TRBJ2-2, with 11 positions matching TRBD2. Looked up from germline, CDR1 is DFQATT and CDR2 is SNEGSKA (reference sequence). This CDR3 is built from 18 residues. V shed 2 bases, J shed 4 bases, and the junction held 12 bases outside the gene matches.

Worth noting for this clonotype: A much larger clone differs from this one at a single base, so this may be a read error. Likely a read error: the CDR3 ends without its conserved phenylalanine or tryptophan. The rearrangement joins TRBV7-2 to TRBJ2-5; D might be TRBD2 (6 bases). The CDR3 is 12 amino acids. The V gene lost 7 bases and the J gene lost 2 bases, with 8 bases spanning the gap. Germline V lookup: CDR1 SGHTA, CDR2 FQGNSA. The CDR3 DNA follows: TGTGCCAGCACTAGCGATCAAGAGACCCAGTACTAC. Protein: CASTSDQETQYY.

The table lists this clonotype with many counts. The rearrangement uses TRBV10-3 and TRBJ2-1; 9 bases line up with TRBD2. The CDR3 is 15 amino acids. V was clipped by 4 bases and J by 9 bases; unmatched bases: 10. Germline lookup yields CDR1 ENHRY and CDR2 SYGVKD. The CDR3 reads CAISGGGRARFEQFF. CDR3 bases: TGTGCCATCAGTGGGGGCGGGAGGGCCCGATTTGAGCAGTTCTTC.

This clonotype was detected ten times or more. The rearrangement links TRBV12-3 or TRBV12-4 to TRBJ2-1; TRBD2 matches at 8 bases. Losses at the gene ends were 6 bases for V and 15 bases for J; bases not matched to a gene: 13. The CDR3 is 13 amino acids. The CDR3 DNA sequence: TGTGCCAGCAGAGCATCTCAGGTTAGCGGGACGTTCTTC. Translated, it gives CASRASQVSGTFF.

This clonotype appeared many times. The rearrangement joins TRBV5-1 to TRBJ2-4, with D tentatively TRBD1 or TRBD2 (5 bases each). Germline V gene data show CDR1 as SGHRS and CDR2 as YFSETQ. This CDR3 region has 15 residues. The ends were cut back, 2 bases at V and 5 bases at J, with 14 bases in the middle. Written as DNA, the CDR3 is TGCGCCAGCAGCTTAGGAACGGGACCCGAAAACATTCAGTACTTC. This sequence encodes CASSLGTGPENIQYF.

The V call is TRBV6-5, the J call TRBJ2-7; 7 bases match TRBD2. CDR1 is MNHEY and CDR2 is SVGAGI in the germline V gene. V trimming: 3 bases; J trimming: 4 bases; junction bases outside the gene matches: 15. This CDR3 is 17 amino acids long. The CDR3 sequence: CASSYGLESGIGYEQYV. The CDR3 DNA is TGTGCCAGCAGTTATGGACTAGAATCCGGGATTGGGTACGAGCAGTACGTC.

This clonotype was found a few times. V gene TRBV29-1 combines with J gene TRBJ1-1; D possibly corresponds to TRBD1 (5 bases). Trimming stripped 2 bases from V and 2 bases from J, with 9 bases between. Germline V gene lookup returns CDR1 SQVTM and CDR2 ANQGSEA. The CDR3 consists of 13 residues. The DNA of the CDR3 is TGCAGCGTTGAACAGGGTTTAAACACTGAAGCTTTCTTT. Translating it yields CSVEQGLNTEAFF.

This clonotype came up a few times. The chain recombines TRBV5-5 with TRBJ1-2; 8 positions agree with TRBD1. From germline, CDR1 is SGHKS and CDR2 YYEKEE (reference sequence). The CDR3 is 15 residues long. V trimming: 4 bases; J trimming: 0 bases; junction bases outside the gene matches: 5. CDR3 protein: CASSATGETNYGYTF. CDR3 nucleotides: TGTGCCAGCAGCGCGACAGGGGAAACTAACTATGGCTACACCTTC.

This clonotype was observed a few times. The chain is built from TRBV20-1 and TRBJ1-2, with a possible D match to TRBD1 (5 bases). In germline, CDR1 is DFQATT, CDR2 SNEGSKA (reference sequence). The CDR3 runs to 13 residues. V lost 2 bases and J lost 6, with 13 bases in between. Written as DNA, the CDR3 is TGCAGTGCTAGAACCGGGGCGGAAAATGGCTACACCTTC. As protein: CSARTGAENGYTF.

The table lists this clonotype with many counts. J is TRBJ2-3 and V is TRBV7-9; D is unresolved. V was clipped by 0 bases and J by 11 bases, with 6 bases between them. The CDR3 is 11 amino acids. The germline V gene encodes CDR1 SEHNR and CDR2 FQNEAQ (reference sequence). CDR3 protein: CASSLAVGQYF. CDR3 nucleotide sequence: TGTGCCAGCAGCTTAGCGGTGGGGCAGTATTTT.

CDR3 residues: CASSVGVRAEAFF. The CDR3 DNA reads as TGTGCCAGCAGCGTAGGGGTTCGGGCTGAAGCTTTCTTT. The genes are TRBV14 and TRBJ1-1, with D tentatively TRBD1 (5 bases). Trimming left V 5 bases short and J 6 bases short, with 13 bases between. CDR1 is SGHDN, CDR2 FVKESK, per germline. This CDR3 contains 13 residues.

There are a few counts of this clonotype. The CDR3 sequence: CASSAGTSGRYEQYV. CDR3 nucleotide sequence: TGCGCCAGCAGCGCCGGGACTAGCGGACGCTACGAGCAGTACGTC. This chain connects TRBV5-1 to TRBJ2-7; 11 bases agree with TRBD2. This CDR3 has 15 amino acids. With V trimmed by 4 bases and J by 3 bases, 6 bases remained unmatched. Germline V gene lookup returns CDR1 SGHRS and CDR2 YFSETQ.

This clonotype has a count of ten or more. The chain links TRBV29-1 to TRBJ2-1; 9 bases agree with TRBD2. The CDR3 has 17 residues. The V and J ends lost 1 base and 1 base, in that order; junction bases with no gene match: 8. Germline assignment: CDR1 SQVTM and CDR2 ANQGSEA. CDR3 in amino acids: CSVEGLAGLFSYNEQFF. The CDR3 DNA is TGCAGCGTTGAAGGGCTAGCGGGACTTTTTTCCTACAATGAGCAGTTCTTC.

This clonotype was seen many times. The rearrangement joins TRBV7-9 to TRBJ2-1; D unclear. Germline V gene lookup returns CDR1 SEHNR and CDR2 FQNEAQ (reference sequence). The CDR3 consists of 12 residues. Trimming removed 10 bases at V and 10 bases at J, with 17 bases between. The CDR3 region has the DNA TGTGCCACCCAGCTAGTTACCCCCGAGCAGTTCTTC. Translating it yields CATQLVTPEQFF. The full variable domain, rest sourced from reference TRBV7-9 and TRBJ2-1, is DTGVSQNPRHKITKRGQNVTFRCDPISEHNRLYWYRQTLGQGPEFLTYFQNEAQLEKSRLLSDRFSAERPKGSFSTLEIQRTEQGDSAMYLCATQLVTPEQFFGPGTRLTVL.

This clonotype was observed a handful of times. In DNA, the CDR3 is TGTGCCAGCAGTTACGAGGGGGGCGGCTCCTACAATGAGCAGTTCTTC. It yields the protein CASSYEGGGSYNEQFF. The rearrangement links TRBV6-5 to TRBJ2-1, with D perhaps matching TRBD1 or TRBD2 (6 bases each). The V gene's germline CDR1 is MNHEY and CDR2 SVGAGI. The CDR3 sequence is 16 residues long. Deletions cut 2 bases from V and 0 bases from J, with 11 bases between.